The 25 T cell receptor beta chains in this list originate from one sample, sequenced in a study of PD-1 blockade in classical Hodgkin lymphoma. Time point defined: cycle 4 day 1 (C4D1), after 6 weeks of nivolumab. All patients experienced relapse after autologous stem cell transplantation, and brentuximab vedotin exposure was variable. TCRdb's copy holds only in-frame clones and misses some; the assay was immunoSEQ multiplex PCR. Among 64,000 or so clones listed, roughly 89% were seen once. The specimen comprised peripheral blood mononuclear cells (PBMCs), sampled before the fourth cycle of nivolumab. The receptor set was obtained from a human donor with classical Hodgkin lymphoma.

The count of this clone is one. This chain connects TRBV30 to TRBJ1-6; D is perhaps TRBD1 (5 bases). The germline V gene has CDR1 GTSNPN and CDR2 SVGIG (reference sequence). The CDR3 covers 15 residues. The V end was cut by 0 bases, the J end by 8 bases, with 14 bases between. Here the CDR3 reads CAWSVRKRGHSPLHF. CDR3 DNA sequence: TGTGCCTGGAGTGTACGAAAAAGGGGACATTCACCCCTCCACTTT.

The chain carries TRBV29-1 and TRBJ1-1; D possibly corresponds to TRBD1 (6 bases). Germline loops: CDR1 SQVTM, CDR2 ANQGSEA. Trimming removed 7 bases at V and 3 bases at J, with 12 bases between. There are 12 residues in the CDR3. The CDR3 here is CSAGDGYTEAFF. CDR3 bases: TGCAGCGCAGGGGACGGTTACACTGAAGCTTTCTTT.

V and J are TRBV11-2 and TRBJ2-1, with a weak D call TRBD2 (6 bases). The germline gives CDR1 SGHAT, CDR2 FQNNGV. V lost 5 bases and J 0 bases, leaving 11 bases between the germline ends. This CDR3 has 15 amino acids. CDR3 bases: TGTGCCAGCAGCCCGCGGGACGGCTCCTACAATGAGCAGTTCTTC. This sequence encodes CASSPRDGSYNEQFF. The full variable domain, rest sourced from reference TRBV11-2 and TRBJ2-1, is EAGVAQSPRYKIIEKRQSVAFWCNPISGHATLYWYQQILGQGPKLLIQFQNNGVVDDSQLPKDRFSAERLKGVDSTLKIQPAKLEDSAVYLCASSPRDGSYNEQFFGPGTRLTVL.

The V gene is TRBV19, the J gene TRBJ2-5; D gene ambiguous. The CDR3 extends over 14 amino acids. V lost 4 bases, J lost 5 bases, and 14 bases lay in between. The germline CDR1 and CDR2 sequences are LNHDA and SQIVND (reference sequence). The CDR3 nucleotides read TGTGCCAGTAGTACCTTGATGGAGATCGAGACCCAGTACTTC. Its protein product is CASSTLMEIETQYF.

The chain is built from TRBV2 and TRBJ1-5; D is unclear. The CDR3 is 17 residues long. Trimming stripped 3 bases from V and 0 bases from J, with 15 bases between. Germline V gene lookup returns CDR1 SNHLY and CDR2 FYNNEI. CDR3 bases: TGTGCCAGCAGTGAGGATTCGGGGTTCGGTAGCAATCAGCCCCAGCATTTT. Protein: CASSEDSGFGSNQPQHF.

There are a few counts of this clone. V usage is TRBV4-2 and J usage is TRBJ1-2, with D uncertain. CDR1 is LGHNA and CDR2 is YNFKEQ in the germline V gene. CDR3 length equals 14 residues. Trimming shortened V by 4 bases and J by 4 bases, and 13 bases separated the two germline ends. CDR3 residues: CASSPYPKGYGYTF. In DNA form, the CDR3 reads TGTGCCAGCAGCCCTTACCCGAAGGGCTATGGCTACACCTTC.

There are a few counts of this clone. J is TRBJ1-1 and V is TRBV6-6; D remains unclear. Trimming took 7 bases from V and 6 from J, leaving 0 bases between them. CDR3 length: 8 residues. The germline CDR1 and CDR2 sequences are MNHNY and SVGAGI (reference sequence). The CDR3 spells CASTEAFF. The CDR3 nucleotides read TGTGCCAGCACTGAAGCTTTCTTT.

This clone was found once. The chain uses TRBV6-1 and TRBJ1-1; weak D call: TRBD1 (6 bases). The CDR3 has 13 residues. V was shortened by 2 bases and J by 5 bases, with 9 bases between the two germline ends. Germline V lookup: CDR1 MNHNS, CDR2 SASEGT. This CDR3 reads CASSEYDRTEAFF. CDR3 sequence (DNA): TGTGCCAGCAGTGAATACGACAGGACTGAAGCTTTCTTT.

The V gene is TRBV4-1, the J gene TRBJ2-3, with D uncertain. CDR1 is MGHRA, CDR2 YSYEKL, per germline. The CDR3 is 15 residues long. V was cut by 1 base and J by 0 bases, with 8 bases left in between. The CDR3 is CASSQAPLSTDTQYF. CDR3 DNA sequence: TGCGCCAGCAGCCAAGCCCCCCTTAGCACAGATACGCAGTATTTT.

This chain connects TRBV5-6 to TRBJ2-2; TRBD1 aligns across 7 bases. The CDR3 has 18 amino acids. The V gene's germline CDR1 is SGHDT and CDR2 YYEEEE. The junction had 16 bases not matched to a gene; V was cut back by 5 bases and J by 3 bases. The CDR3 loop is CASRQIREDRWYTGELFF. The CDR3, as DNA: TGTGCCAGCAGACAAATTCGCGAGGACAGGTGGTACACCGGGGAGCTGTTTTTT.

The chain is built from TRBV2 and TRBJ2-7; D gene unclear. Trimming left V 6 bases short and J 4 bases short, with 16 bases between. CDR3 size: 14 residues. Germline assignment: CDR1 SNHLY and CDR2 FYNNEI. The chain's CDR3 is CASREMFVRYEQYF. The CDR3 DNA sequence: TGTGCCAGCAGGGAGATGTTCGTACGATACGAGCAGTACTTC.

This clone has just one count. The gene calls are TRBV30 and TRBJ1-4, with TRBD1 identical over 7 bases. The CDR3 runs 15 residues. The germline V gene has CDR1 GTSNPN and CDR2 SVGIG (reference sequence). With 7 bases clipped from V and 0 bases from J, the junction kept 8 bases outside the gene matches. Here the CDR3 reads CAFVGQTTTNEKLFF. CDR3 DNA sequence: TGTGCCTTTGTGGGACAGACCACAACTAATGAAAAACTGTTTTTT.

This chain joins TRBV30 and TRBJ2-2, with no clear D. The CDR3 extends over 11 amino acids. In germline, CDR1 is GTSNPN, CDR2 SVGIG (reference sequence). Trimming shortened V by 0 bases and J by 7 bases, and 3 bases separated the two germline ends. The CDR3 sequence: CAWSVRGELFF. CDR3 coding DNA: TGTGCCTGGAGTGTTCGCGGGGAGCTGTTTTTT.

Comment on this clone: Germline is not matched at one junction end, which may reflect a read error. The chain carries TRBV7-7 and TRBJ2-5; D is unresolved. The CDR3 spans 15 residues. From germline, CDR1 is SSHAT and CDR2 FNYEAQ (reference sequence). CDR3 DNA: TGTGCTAGCAGCCCGAATTGGGTTACTCAAGAGACCCAGTACTTC. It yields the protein CASSPNWVTQETQYF.

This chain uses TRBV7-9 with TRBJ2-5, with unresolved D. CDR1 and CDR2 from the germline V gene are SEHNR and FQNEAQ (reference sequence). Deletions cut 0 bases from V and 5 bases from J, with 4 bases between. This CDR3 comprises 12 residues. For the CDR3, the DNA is TGTGCCAGCAGCTTAGCGGGGGAGACCCAGTACTTC. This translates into CASSLAGETQYF.

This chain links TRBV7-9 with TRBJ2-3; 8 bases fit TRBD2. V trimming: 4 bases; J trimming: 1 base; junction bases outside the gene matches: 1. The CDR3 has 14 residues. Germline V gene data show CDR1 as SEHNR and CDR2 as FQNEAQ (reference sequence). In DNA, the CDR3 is TGTGCCAGCAGCTCAGCGGGGGGCACAGATACGCAGTATTTT. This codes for CASSSAGGTDTQYF.

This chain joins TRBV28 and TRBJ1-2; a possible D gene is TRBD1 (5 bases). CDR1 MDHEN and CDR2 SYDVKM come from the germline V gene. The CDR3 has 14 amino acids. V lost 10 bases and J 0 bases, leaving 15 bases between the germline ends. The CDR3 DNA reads TGTGCCATACCGGGGCGGTCCCCTAACTATGGCTACACCTTC. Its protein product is CAIPGRSPNYGYTF.

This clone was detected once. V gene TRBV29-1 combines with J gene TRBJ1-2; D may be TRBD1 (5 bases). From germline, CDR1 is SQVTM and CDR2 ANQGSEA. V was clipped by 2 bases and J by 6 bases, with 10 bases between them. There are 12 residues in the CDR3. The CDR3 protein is CSVECWGDGYTF. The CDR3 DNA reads TGCAGCGTTGAATGTTGGGGGGATGGCTACACCTTC.

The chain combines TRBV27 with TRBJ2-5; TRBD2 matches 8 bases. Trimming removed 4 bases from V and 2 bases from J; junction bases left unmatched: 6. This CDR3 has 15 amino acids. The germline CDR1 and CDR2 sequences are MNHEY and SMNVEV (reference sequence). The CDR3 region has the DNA TGTGCCAGCAGTTACGTTGCGGGGGGTCAAGAGACCCAGTACTTC. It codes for CASSYVAGGQETQYF.

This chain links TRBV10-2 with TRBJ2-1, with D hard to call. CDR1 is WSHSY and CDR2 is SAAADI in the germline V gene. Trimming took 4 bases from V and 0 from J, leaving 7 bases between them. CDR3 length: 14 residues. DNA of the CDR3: TGCGCCAGCAGTGTAACGAGCTCCTACAATGAGCAGTTCTTC. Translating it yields CASSVTSSYNEQFF.

Here the CDR3 reads CASQGYEQYF. CDR3 nucleotides: TGTGCCAGCCAGGGTTACGAGCAGTACTTC. The gene calls are TRBV2 and TRBJ2-7; tentatively, D is TRBD1 (5 bases). Trimming left V 8 bases short and J 4 bases short, with 6 bases between. Germline V gives CDR1 SNHLY, CDR2 FYNNEI. The CDR3 has 10 amino acids.

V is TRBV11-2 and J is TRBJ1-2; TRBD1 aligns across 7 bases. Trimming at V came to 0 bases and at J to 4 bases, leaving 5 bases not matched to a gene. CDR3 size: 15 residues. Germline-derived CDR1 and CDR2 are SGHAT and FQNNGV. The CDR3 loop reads CASSLDSAGGYGYTF. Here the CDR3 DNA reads TGTGCCAGCAGCTTAGATTCGGCAGGGGGCTATGGCTACACCTTC. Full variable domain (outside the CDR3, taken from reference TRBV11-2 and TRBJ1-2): EAGVAQSPRYKIIEKRQSVAFWCNPISGHATLYWYQQILGQGPKLLIQFQNNGVVDDSQLPKDRFSAERLKGVDSTLKIQPAKLEDSAVYLCASSLDSAGGYGYTFGSGTRLTVV.

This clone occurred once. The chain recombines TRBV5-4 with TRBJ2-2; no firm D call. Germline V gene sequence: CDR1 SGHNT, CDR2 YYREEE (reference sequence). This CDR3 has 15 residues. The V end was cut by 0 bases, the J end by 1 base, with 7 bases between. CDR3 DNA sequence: TGTGCCAGCAGCTTGGGGGCCGGGAACACCGGGGAGCTGTTTTTT. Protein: CASSLGAGNTGELFF.

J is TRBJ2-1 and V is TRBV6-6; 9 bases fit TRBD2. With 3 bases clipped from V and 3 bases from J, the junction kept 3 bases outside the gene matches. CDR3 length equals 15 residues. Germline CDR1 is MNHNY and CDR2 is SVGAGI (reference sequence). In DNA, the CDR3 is TGTGCCAGCAGTTATAGCGGGAGTAACTACAATGAGCAGTTCTTC. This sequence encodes CASSYSGSNYNEQFF.

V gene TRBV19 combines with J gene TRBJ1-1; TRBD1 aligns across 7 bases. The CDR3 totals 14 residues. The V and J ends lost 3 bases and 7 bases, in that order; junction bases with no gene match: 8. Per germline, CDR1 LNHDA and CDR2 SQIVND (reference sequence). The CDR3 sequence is CASSILQGRDEAFF. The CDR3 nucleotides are TGTGCCAGTAGTATTTTACAGGGGAGGGATGAAGCTTTCTTT.